These T cell receptor beta chains were read from a single sample in a study of T-cell reconstitution after alpha-beta-depleted transplantation in children. Each CDR3 protein is one row after TCRdb ran MiXCR on the PCR reads. The table records 440,000 or so distinct CDR3 sequences, roughly two fifths of them present only once. The source was PBMCs, collected before TCRalphabeta/CD19-depleted stem cell transplant. The origin of the receptors is a girl aged 2-10 years with aplastic anemia, due to receive a stem cell transplant. CDR3s include the opening cysteine and the closing phenylalanine or tryptophan. Fields, in order: clone size, V gene, J gene, D gene, CDR3 protein, CDR3 DNA. The D gene is left open where the match is weak. Size values are once, few and many counts, or a class for expanded clones, and some rows have none.

few	TRBV6-1	TRBJ2-1	.	CASSGFQGYAEQFF	TGTGCCAGCAGTGGGTTCCAGGGTTACGCTGAGCAGTTCTTC
few	TRBV13	TRBJ2-7	TRBD1	CASSIDRDEQYF	TGTGCCAGCAGCATCGACAGGGACGAGCAGTACTTC
many	TRBV6-1	TRBJ2-1	TRBD1	CASTPGQGVNEQFF	TGTGCCAGCACCCCCGGGCAGGGGGTCAATGAGCAGTTCTTC
few	TRBV30	TRBJ2-5	.	CAWSPPGQARKTQYF	TGTGCCTGGAGCCCGCCCGGGCAGGCAAGGAAGACCCAGTACTTC
.	TRBV10-1	TRBJ2-7	TRBD2	CASSEQAGGSYEQYF	TGCGCCAGCAGTGAACAAGCGGGAGGATCCTACGAGCAGTACTTC
.	TRBV15	TRBJ2-5	.	CATSRDRAGQETQYF	TGTGCCACCAGCAGAGATAGGGCAGGGCAAGAGACCCAGTACTTC
.	TRBV20-1	TRBJ2-7	.	CSASMPTYEQYF	TGCAGTGCTAGCATGCCAACCTACGAGCAGTACTTC
.	TRBV28	TRBJ2-3	TRBD1	CASSFAGTGADTQYF	TGTGCCAGCAGTTTCGCTGGGACAGGGGCAGATACGCAGTATTTT
.	TRBV20-1	TRBJ2-3	TRBD2	CSARFQAGHHTDTQYF	TGCAGTGCTAGATTTCAAGCGGGGCATCACACAGATACGCAGTATTTT
.	TRBV4-2	TRBJ1-2	.	CASSQDGARYGYTF	TGTGCCAGCAGCCAAGATGGGGCCCGGTATGGCTACACCTTC
many	TRBV20-1	TRBJ2-4	TRBD1	CSANPNPGQGTALRIQYF	TGCAGTGCTAATCCTAATCCGGGACAGGGGACAGCTCTGCGGATTCAGTACTTC
.	TRBV11-2	TRBJ2-1	TRBD2	CASSLVGGGRASNEQFF	TGTGCCAGCAGCTTAGTCGGTGGCGGGAGGGCCAGTAATGAGCAGTTCTTC
many	TRBV7-6	TRBJ2-7	.	CASSLGGALHEQYF	TGTGCCAGCAGCTTAGGGGGGGCGCTTCACGAGCAGTACTTC
.	TRBV29-1	TRBJ2-1	TRBD1	CSVQGDGRSYNEQFF	TGCAGCGTCCAGGGGGACGGGCGCTCCTACAATGAGCAGTTCTTC
.	TRBV5-1	TRBJ2-1	TRBD1	CASSLTGADYNEQFF	TGCGCCAGCAGCTTGACAGGGGCCGACTACAATGAGCAGTTCTTC
.	TRBV6-5	TRBJ1-4	TRBD1	CASSSGGALEKLFF	TGTGCCAGCAGTTCAGGGGGCGCCCTCGAAAAACTGTTTTTT
.	TRBV7-2	TRBJ2-5	.	CASSPQTRTQYF	TGTGCCAGCAGCCCTCAGACTAGGACCCAGTACTTC
.	TRBV30	TRBJ2-1	TRBD2	CAWSWGGTRDSEQFF	TGTGCCTGGAGTTGGGGGGGGACTAGAGACAGTGAGCAGTTCTTC
.	TRBV12-3/TRBV12-4	TRBJ2-3	TRBD2	CASRSTSGGSPDTQYF	TGTGCCAGCAGATCGACTAGCGGGGGATCTCCGGATACGCAGTATTTT
many	TRBV7-2	TRBJ1-5	.	CASSLDRSRQPQHF	TGTGCCAGCAGCTTAGACAGATCTCGTCAGCCCCAGCATTTT
.	TRBV6-5	TRBJ2-3	TRBD2	CASSSGTSKYTQYF	TGTGCCAGCAGTTCTGGGACTAGTAAATATACGCAGTATTTT
once	TRBV20-1	TRBJ2-7	TRBD1	CSAPRAPAGSAQGDYEQYF	TGCAGTGCCCCGCGGGCTCCGGCAGGAAGTGCGCAGGGGGACTACGAGCAGTACTTC
many	TRBV29-1	TRBJ2-7	.	CSVAVAVSSYEQYF	TGCAGCGTTGCGGTGGCAGTTAGCTCCTACGAGCAGTACTTC
.	TRBV30	TRBJ2-7	.	CAWRVGPYEQYF	TGTGCCTGGAGAGTCGGCCCCTACGAGCAGTACTTC
.	TRBV5-1	TRBJ2-7	TRBD2	CASSSGTSGTRYEQYF	TGCGCCAGCAGCTCCGGGACTAGCGGGACGCGCTACGAGCAGTACTTC
.	TRBV3-1	TRBJ2-3	TRBD2	CASSPLGAGASTDTQYF	TGTGCCTCCTCCCCCCTCGGGGCGGGAGCCTCCACAGATACGCAGTATTTT
.	TRBV20-1	TRBJ2-2	TRBD2	CSAKTSGAHGGELFF	TGCAGTGCGAAGACTAGCGGGGCCCATGGCGGGGAGCTGTTTTTT
.	TRBV10-3	TRBJ2-2	TRBD1	CAISQGTGMIGELFF	TGTGCCATCAGTCAAGGGACAGGGATGATCGGGGAGCTGTTTTTT
.	TRBV7-3	TRBJ2-3	.	CASSSTATDTQYF	TGTGCCAGCAGTTCGACCGCTACAGATACGCAGTATTTT
.	TRBV10-3	TRBJ2-2	.	CAISSTAQRELFF	TGTGCCATCAGTAGCACGGCCCAGCGGGAGCTGTTTTTT
once	TRBV20-1	TRBJ2-7	.	CSARAPGTSYPTYEQYF	TGCAGTGCTAGAGCCCCCGGGACATCCTACCCCACCTACGAGCAGTACTTC
many	TRBV9	TRBJ2-5	TRBD2	CASSVGTSGSSETQYF	TGTGCCAGCAGCGTGGGGACTAGCGGGAGCAGTGAGACCCAGTACTTC
.	TRBV6-5	TRBJ1-5	.	CASGWTNNQPQHF	TGTGCCAGCGGTTGGACAAACAATCAGCCCCAGCATTTT
.	TRBV5-1	TRBJ1-1	.	CASSLSGPTEAFF	TGCGCCAGCAGCTTAAGCGGTCCTACTGAAGCTTTCTTT
.	TRBV7-2	TRBJ2-7	TRBD2	CASSSGLDEQYF	TGTGCCAGCAGCTCCGGACTAGACGAGCAGTACTTC
.	TRBV20-1	TRBJ1-5	.	CSATWRYSNQPQHF	TGCAGTGCTACCTGGCGATATAGCAATCAGCCCCAGCATTTT
medium-sized	TRBV27	TRBJ2-7	.	CASSRGWEQYF	TGTGCCAGCAGTCGAGGTTGGGAGCAGTACTTC
once	TRBV10-3	TRBJ2-3	TRBD2	CASSTSGSTDTQYF	TGTGCCAGCTCAACTAGCGGTAGCACAGATACGCAGTATTTT
.	TRBV30	TRBJ2-2	TRBD1	CAGTGGAGELFF	TGTGCCGGGACAGGGGGGGCCGGGGAGCTGTTTTTT
.	TRBV7-6	TRBJ2-5	TRBD2	CASSFLLAGGLETQYF	TGTGCCAGCAGCTTTCTCTTAGCGGGGGGGCTTGAGACCCAGTACTTC
.	TRBV29-1	TRBJ1-2	.	CSVNWYGYTF	TGCAGCGTAAATTGGTATGGCTACACCTTC
.	TRBV5-6	TRBJ1-1	.	CASSFAGSGTEAFF	TGTGCCAGCAGCTTCGCCGGGTCGGGCACTGAAGCTTTCTTT